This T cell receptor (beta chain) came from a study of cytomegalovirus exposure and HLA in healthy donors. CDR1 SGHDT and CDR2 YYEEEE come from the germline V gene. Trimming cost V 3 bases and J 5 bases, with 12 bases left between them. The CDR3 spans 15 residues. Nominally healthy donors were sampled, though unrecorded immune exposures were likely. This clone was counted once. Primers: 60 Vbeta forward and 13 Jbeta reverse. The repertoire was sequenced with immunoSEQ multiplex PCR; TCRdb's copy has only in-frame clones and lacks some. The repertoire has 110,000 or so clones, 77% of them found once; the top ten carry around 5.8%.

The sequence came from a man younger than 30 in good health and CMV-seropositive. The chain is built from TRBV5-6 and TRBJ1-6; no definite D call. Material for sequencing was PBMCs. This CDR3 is CASSSPRLDNSPLHF. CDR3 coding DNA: TGTGCCAGCAGCTCCCCGAGACTCGATAATTCACCCCTCCACTTT. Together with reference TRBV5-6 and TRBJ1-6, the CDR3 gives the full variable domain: DAGVTQSPTHLIKTRGQQVTLRCSPKSGHDTVSWYQQALGQGPQFIFQYYEEEERQRGNFPDRFSGHQFPNYSSELNVNALLLGDSALYLCASSSPRLDNSPLHFGNGTRLTVT.